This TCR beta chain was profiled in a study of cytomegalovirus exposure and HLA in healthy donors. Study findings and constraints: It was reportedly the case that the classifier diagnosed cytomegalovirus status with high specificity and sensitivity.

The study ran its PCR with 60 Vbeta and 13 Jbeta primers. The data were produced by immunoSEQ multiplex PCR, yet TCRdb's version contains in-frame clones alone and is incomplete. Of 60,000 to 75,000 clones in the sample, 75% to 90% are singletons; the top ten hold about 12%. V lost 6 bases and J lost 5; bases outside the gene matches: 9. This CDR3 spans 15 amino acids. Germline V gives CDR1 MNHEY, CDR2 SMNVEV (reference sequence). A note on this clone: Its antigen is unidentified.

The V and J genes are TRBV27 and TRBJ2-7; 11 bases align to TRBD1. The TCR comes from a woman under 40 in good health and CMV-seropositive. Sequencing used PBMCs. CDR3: CASRSHGQGADEQYF. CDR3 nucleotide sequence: TGTGCCAGCAGATCTCACGGACAGGGGGCGGACGAGCAGTACTTC.